This TCR beta chain is from a study of sequential checkpoint blockade in melanoma (dated by TCRdb to 2018 to 2020). Some background on the complete study: Using 1:1 randomization, the trial assigned patients either to first-line nivolumab followed by ipilimumab (arm A) or to ipilimumab followed by nivolumab (arm B). Maintenance nivolumab came after each of the two trial sequences. Overall results and qualifications from the work: Larger, independent patient cohorts are needed to validate the response-prediction model that combines TCR metrics and mutation burden.

In its sample, this clone was seen a few times. It has no known antigen specificity. No clone much larger than this one lies a single base away; base qualities are absent. The treatment or condition label here, explained by the study, means: randomized to nivolumab then ipilimumab (arm A) or the reverse (arm B). No trial patient had received prior DNA-damaging chemotherapy. A FACS Aria II flow cytometer was used to sort live CD3+CD8+ cells that were negative for CD19 and CD56 from thawed PBMCs. Samples were obtained from patients with melanoma enrolled in CheckMate 064, a randomized, open-label phase II trial of sequential checkpoint blockade. Peripheral blood mononuclear cells were collected by leukapheresis, purified using Ficoll-Paque, and frozen in human serum containing approximately 9.8% DMSO. Purity of sorted blood CD3+CD8+ cells was verified at >95% immediately after sorting, followed by DNA extraction.

TCRbeta CDR3 regions were immunosequenced from genomic DNA with the immunoSEQ Assay. Prior to high-throughput sequencing, genomic DNA was amplified by bias-controlled multiplex PCR. Turning to the authors' computational methods: To quantify the absolute abundance of each unique TCRbeta CDR3 region, the sequences were collapsed and filtered. Clonality was defined as 1 minus Pielou's evenness and was calculated using productive rearrangements only. A previously published method was used to identify clones whose frequencies were significantly greater in on-treatment samples than in baseline samples. TCRdb obtained this table from immuneACCESS and retained in-frame rearrangements with V and J assigned. These tables miss some clones; where compared with another copy, unresolved V genes account for less than half of the shortfall, and the remainder is unexplained. D and trimming come from the DNA, and the V and J calls and clone size come from that table. For this sample there are roughly 18,000 clones; around three fifths appear just once. The ten largest clones take up 15% to 20% of the sample.

V is clipped by 5 bases and J by 8 bases, and the sequence between their germline boundaries is 16 bases long. For CDR1 and CDR2, the germline V gene (reference sequence) lists MNHEY and SMNVEV. From its cysteine to its phenylalanine, the CDR3 spans 14 amino acids. Kept here is only the CDR3 DNA, which spans 42 bases and is read in frame from base 1. The material sequenced was CD8+ T cells sorted from blood (inferred from file names), taken from a patient given nivolumab and ipilimumab in sequence. The rearranged segments are TRBV27 and TRBJ2-1; possibly the D gene is TRBD1, per 5 matching bases. This clonotype originated in a human donor with melanoma. DNA sequence: TGTGCCAGCAGTCTCCTAGGTGGGGCATATGAGCAGTTCTTC. This encodes CASSLLGGAYEQFF.